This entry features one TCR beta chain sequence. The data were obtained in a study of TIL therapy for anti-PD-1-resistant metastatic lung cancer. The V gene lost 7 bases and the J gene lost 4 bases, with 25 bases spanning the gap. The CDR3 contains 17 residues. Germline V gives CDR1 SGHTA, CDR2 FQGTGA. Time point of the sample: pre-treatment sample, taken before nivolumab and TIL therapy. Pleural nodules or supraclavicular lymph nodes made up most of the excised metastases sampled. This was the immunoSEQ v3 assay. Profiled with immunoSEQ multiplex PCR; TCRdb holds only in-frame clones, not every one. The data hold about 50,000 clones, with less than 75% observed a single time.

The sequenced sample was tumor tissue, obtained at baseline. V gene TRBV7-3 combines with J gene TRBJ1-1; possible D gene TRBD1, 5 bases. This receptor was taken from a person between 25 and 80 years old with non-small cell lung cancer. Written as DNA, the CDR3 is TGTGCCAGCATCATCGGGGGTACCTACCGGACGGGCACTGAAGCTTTCTTT. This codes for CASIIGGTYRTGTEAFF.